This T cell receptor (beta chain) was identified in a study of T cell responses to AZD1222 COVID-19 vaccine (dated by TCRdb to about 2021). For the wider study: AZD1222 recipients whose second dose came at about 4 weeks and those whose second dose came at about 12 weeks were combined into one group, since spike-specific TCR depth and breadth did not differ between the two schedules. TCR sequencing was performed for roughly 250 trial participants, of whom around 200 were given two doses of AZD1222 and some 26 were given two doses of MenACWY control vaccine. Trial participants were enrolled into age subgroups of 18-55, 56-69 and 70-plus years, which contained 148, 28 and 57 TCR-sequenced participants, respectively. Study-wide conclusions, independent of this receptor: Conclusions about previously exposed vaccinees are limited, since just a handful of AZD1222 recipients were seropositive for SARS-CoV-2 at baseline. The 56-69-year group was small, and its depth increase did not reach significance, likely because of low power. Participants were mostly white British and included more females than males, and it was suggested by the authors that clonal diversity may have been underestimated. Epitopes outside the regions mutated in the B.1.351 and B.1.1.7 variants were reportedly recognized by nearly half of the unique spike-specific TCRs. Because no day 14 peak-response samples were available, repertoires were characterized only after the peak T cell response. The whole spike protein was spanned by vaccine-associated CD4 TCRs, and dominant responses were seen in regions 160-218 and 743-854. A significant rise in spike-specific TCR breadth and depth was observed after two AZD1222 doses relative to day 0 and relative to MenACWY recipients.

The CDR3 regions of human TCRbeta chains were subjected to immunosequencing. The original pipeline was this. TCRs in the repertoires were compared against a reference library of SARS-CoV-2-specific TCRs that had been generated with the MIRA antigen-specificity platform. Breadth was defined as the fraction of unique TCRs that were SARS-CoV-2-associated. Depth was defined as the fraction of total T cells that were SARS-CoV-2-associated. Each spike-specific TCR was assigned to its reactive spike region and to a CD4 or CD8 class using the MIRA data. Log10-transformed breadth and depth values were compared by one-way ANOVA with Sidak's multiple comparisons tests. TCRdb stores this immuneACCESS table with in-frame sequences only. Part of the clones is absent; in the studies checked, under half of the shortfall reflects unresolved V genes, and no reason is known for the rest. V, J and clone size are taken as reported in that table, and D and trimming were inferred from the DNA itself. Present in this sample are 95,000 to 110,000 clones, over 90% of which were seen just once. The ten largest make up 4.5% to 5% of the sample.

From a lookup of the germline V gene, CDR1 and CDR2 are KGHDR and SFDVKD. V lost 9 bases and J lost 3 bases; the stretch between them is 14 bases long. Its CDR3 holds 14 amino acids, cysteine through phenylalanine. Only CDR3 DNA remains: 42 bases, in frame from the first base. The time point label of this sample denotes: baseline before first vaccination. Vaccinee samples came from UK trials COV001 and COV002, including a single-blind randomized controlled phase 2/3 trial of AZD1222 (ChAdOx1 nCoV-19) in healthy adults. For TCRbeta chain sequencing, PBMC samples from trial participants were taken at day 0 and at day 28 after the second dose. Details on this clone: Its antigen is still unknown. Per-base qualities were not stored, and no clone one base away is much larger.

The chain is assembled from TRBV24-1 and TRBJ1-5, with no confident D gene call. This receptor was taken from an adult in good health. Sequencing was performed on peripheral blood, taken on day 0 of AZD1222 vaccination. CDR3 reads: CATSPQEYNQPQHF. The DNA sequence reads TGTGCCACCTCACCCCAGGAATACAATCAGCCCCAGCATTTT.